This TCR beta chain was retrieved from a study of blood T cell repertoires in COVID-19. Overall study context: Sites in the United States, Italy and Spain provided acute and convalescent COVID-19 samples.

Original methodology: Nucleated cell number was recorded as an estimate derived from reference gene primer amplification. TCRdb's copy holds only in-frame clones and misses some; the assay was immunoSEQ multiplex PCR. The DNA was the basis for D and trimming; V, J and clone size are from that table. The sample has fewer than 120,000 clones; 88% are singletons. The CDR3 has 19 residues. The junction had 8 bases not matched to a gene; V was cut back by 0 bases and J by 2 bases. Germline V CDR1 and CDR2: SGHAT, FQNNGV. Only one count was recorded for this clone. The sequenced sample was peripheral blood. This TCR was recovered from a woman between 45 and 60 years old with acute or convalescent COVID-19. The chain links TRBV11-2 to TRBJ2-6; 9 bases map to TRBD1. CDR3 sequence reads: CASSLDPDRGWAGANVLTF. In DNA, the CDR3 is TGTGCCAGCAGCTTAGATCCGGACAGGGGATGGGCTGGGGCCAACGTCCTGACTTTC.